The 5 T cell receptor beta chains given below trace back to one sample, sequenced in a study of shared clonotypes between healthy human individuals. Sequenced by immunoSEQ multiplex PCR; TCRdb stores in-frame clones only, minus some. The repertoire has 800,000 to 1,200,000 clones, around three quarters of them found once; the top ten carry 0.5% to 0.6%. The specimen sequenced was memory CD4+ T cells from PBMCs. Described subset: CD45RA-negative fraction. The receptor source for this set is a man between 18 and 29 years old in good health. Some clones in this sample may be carry-over from other donors' samples.

This clone appeared many times. In the same sample, other DNA sequences code for this CDR3. This chain links TRBV7-9 with TRBJ1-1; 7 bases line up with TRBD1. The CDR3 covers 14 residues. V was clipped by 5 bases and J by 2 bases; unmatched bases: 5. CDR1 is SEHNR, CDR2 FQNEAQ, per germline (reference sequence). In nucleotides, the CDR3 is TGTGCCAGCAGCCGCACAGGGGCTAACACTGAAGCTTTCTTT. Protein product: CASSRTGANTEAFF.

CDR3 sequence: CASSFSGGARGYTF. In nucleotides, the CDR3 is TGTGCCAGCAGTTTCTCGGGGGGCGCCCGTGGCTACACCTTC. This chain uses TRBV27 with TRBJ1-2, with D possibly TRBD1 on 6 matching bases. Germline V gene data show CDR1 as MNHEY and CDR2 as SMNVEV (reference sequence). Trimming took 3 bases from V and 7 from J, leaving 15 bases between them. CDR3 length equals 14 residues.

The chain is built from TRBV11-3 and TRBJ2-2; the D is unclear. V was cut by 2 bases and J by 6 bases, with 4 bases left in between. This CDR3 contains 12 residues. The V gene's germline CDR1 is SGHNT and CDR2 YENEEA. The CDR3 here is CASSLKSGELFF. In DNA form, the CDR3 reads TGTGCCAGCAGCTTAAAGTCCGGGGAGCTGTTTTTT.

V and J are TRBV5-4 and TRBJ2-7; 10 nucleotides agree with TRBD2. V shed 4 bases and J 2 bases; nucleotides not matched to a gene: 6. This CDR3 region has 15 residues. CDR1 SGHNT and CDR2 YYREEE come from the germline V gene (reference sequence). CDR3 in DNA: TGTGCCAGCAGCCCTAGCGGGAGCCGCCCCTACGAGCAGTACTTC. This translates into CASSPSGSRPYEQYF.

This clone is a singleton in its sample. This chain connects TRBV6-1 to TRBJ1-3; D unclear. Germline-derived CDR1 and CDR2 are MNHNS and SASEGT. Trimming stripped 4 bases from V and 0 bases from J, with 7 bases between. This CDR3 spans 14 amino acids. The CDR3 protein is CASSVRISGNTIYF. CDR3 coding DNA: TGTGCCAGCAGTGTCAGGATCTCTGGAAACACCATATATTTT.